The next 23 T cell receptor beta chains were all read from a single sample in a study of cytomegalovirus exposure and HLA in healthy donors. 13 Jbeta primers and 60 Vbeta primers were used for the PCR. The protocol was immunoSEQ multiplex PCR, while the TCRdb copy is restricted to in-frame clones and leaves out a portion. Of 100,000 or so clones listed, over 60% were seen once; the top ten hold over 5%. The sample taken for sequencing was PBMCs. The receptors stem from a female donor in good health and CMV-seropositive.

This clone appeared once. V gene TRBV4-3 combines with J gene TRBJ2-5; D is undetermined. V was pared by 3 bases and J by 5 bases, with 25 bases between. Looked up from germline, CDR1 is LGHNA and CDR2 is YSLEER. This CDR3 has 18 amino acids. CDR3 sequence (DNA): TGCGCCAGCAGCCAGGCCGTAACGTTGTCGTCTCTCAGGGAGACCCAGTACTTC. Protein: CASSQAVTLSSLRETQYF.

This chain joins TRBV19 and TRBJ2-5, with D possibly being TRBD2 (6 bases). The V and J ends lost 7 bases and 1 base respectively, with 13 bases between them. There are 14 residues in the CDR3. The germline CDR1 and CDR2 sequences are LNHDA and SQIVND (reference sequence). This chain's CDR3 is CASKRVASQETQYF. CDR3 bases: TGTGCCAGTAAGCGGGTGGCCAGCCAAGAGACCCAGTACTTC. Complete variable domain (other parts from reference TRBV19 and TRBJ2-5): DGGITQSPKYLFRKEGQNVTLSCEQNLNHDAMYWYRQDPGQGLRLIYYSQIVNDFQKGDIAEGYSVSREKKESFPLTVTSAQKNPTAFYLCASKRVASQETQYFGPGTRLLVL.

The CDR3 DNA follows: TGTGCCTGGTGGGACAGTGGGGTTAGGGCTTTCTTT. It is translated as CAWWDSGVRAFF. The V gene is TRBV30, the J gene TRBJ1-1; TRBD1 matches 7 bases. The junction had 11 bases not matched to a gene; V was cut back by 5 bases and J by 11 bases. Germline lookup yields CDR1 GTSNPN and CDR2 SVGIG (reference sequence). The length of the CDR3 is 12 residues.

The chain recombines TRBV5-6 with TRBJ1-6; 10 positions match TRBD1. CDR1 and CDR2 (germline): SGHDT, YYEEEE. CDR3 length: 16 residues. The ends lost 4 bases at V and 7 bases at J; junction bases unmatched: 8. In DNA form, the CDR3 reads TGTGCCAGCAGCGTGACAGGGGGCAATCGGAATTCACCCCTCCACTTT. It codes for CASSVTGGNRNSPLHF.

J is TRBJ1-5 and V is TRBV2; D may be TRBD1 (5 bases). V lost 6 bases and J lost 0, with 21 bases in between. CDR3 length: 18 amino acids. Germline lookup yields CDR1 SNHLY and CDR2 FYNNEI. The CDR3 nucleotides read TGTGCCAGCAGCCTCCGGGGGACCGCCTCATATAGCAATCAGCCCCAGCATTTT. Protein sequence: CASSLRGTASYSNQPQHF.

The chain recombines TRBV19 with TRBJ1-2, with D possibly TRBD1 on 6 matching bases. The CDR3 consists of 15 residues. V lost 3 bases, J lost 4 bases, and 15 bases lay in between. Germline CDR1 LNHDA, CDR2 SQIVND (reference sequence). The CDR3 DNA is TGTGCCAGTAGTATGACCCCCACAGGGATCTATGGCTACACCTTC. Its protein product is CASSMTPTGIYGYTF.

V and J are TRBV6-6 and TRBJ1-3; D is perhaps TRBD1 (5 bases). V was clipped by 5 bases and J by 0 bases, with 5 bases between them. The CDR3 has 13 residues. CDR1 and CDR2 from the germline V gene are MNHNY and SVGAGI (reference sequence). CDR3 DNA sequence: TGTGCCAGCAGTACAGGCTCTGGAAACACCATATATTTT. Its translation is CASSTGSGNTIYF.

This rearrangement joins TRBV6-1 to TRBJ1-6, with unresolved D. V was clipped by 0 bases and J by 0 bases, with 6 bases between them. Germline V gene sequence: CDR1 MNHNS, CDR2 SASEGT. The CDR3 loop spans 16 amino acids. CDR3: CASSEAESSYNSPLHF. The CDR3 DNA reads TGTGCCAGCAGTGAAGCGGAGAGCTCCTATAATTCACCCCTCCACTTT.

The CDR3 region has the DNA TGTGCCAGCAGCCAAGCTTACGAGCAGTACTTC. Encoded protein: CASSQAYEQYF. The rearrangement links TRBV14 to TRBJ2-7; unclear D gene. The V end lost 1 base, the J end lost 4 bases, and 2 bases lay between the germline ends. The germline CDR1 and CDR2 sequences are SGHDN and FVKESK. This CDR3 comprises 11 residues.

The rearrangement joins TRBV9 to TRBJ1-1; a weak D match, TRBD1 (5 bases). The CDR3 length is 14 residues. Germline CDR1 SGDLS, CDR2 YYNGEE. Trimming shortened V by 0 bases and J by 5 bases, and 11 bases separated the two germline ends. The CDR3 here is CASSVAGFGTEAFF. In nucleotides, the CDR3 is TGTGCCAGCAGCGTAGCAGGGTTTGGGACTGAAGCTTTCTTT.

The genes are TRBV4-2 and TRBJ2-5, with 11 bases matching TRBD2. Germline CDR1 reads LGHNA; CDR2 reads YNFKEQ. This CDR3 has 16 residues. V was clipped by 0 bases and J by 7 bases; unmatched bases: 7. Written as DNA, the CDR3 is TGTGCCAGCAGCCAAGATCTAGCGGGGGGCCGAGGGACCCAGTACTTC. Its translation: CASSQDLAGGRGTQYF.

The chain uses TRBV10-1 and TRBJ2-7; D is unresolved. The CDR3 contains 11 residues. The V gene's germline CDR1 is WNHNN and CDR2 SYGVQD (reference sequence). V was clipped by 10 bases and J by 0 bases, with 7 bases between them. CDR3 sequence (DNA): TGCGCCAACAACAACTCCTACGAGCAGTACTTC. Protein sequence: CANNNSYEQYF.

The rearrangement links TRBV5-1 to TRBJ2-3, with TRBD2 identical over 12 bases. The CDR3 covers 16 residues. In germline, CDR1 is SGHRS, CDR2 YFSETQ. The V segment lost 4 bases and the J segment 2 bases; nucleotides outside the gene matches: 5. The DNA of the CDR3 is TGCGCCAGCAGCAGGACTAGCGGGACGACCACAGATACGCAGTATTTT. Translating gives CASSRTSGTTTDTQYF.

The chain recombines TRBV7-2 with TRBJ2-3; 14 nucleotides align to TRBD2. CDR3 length: 15 residues. V dropped 3 bases and J dropped 5; count of bases not matched to a gene: 1. Per the germline V gene, CDR1 is SGHTA and CDR2 is FQGNSA. The CDR3 DNA sequence: TGTGCCAGCAGCTTGGGACTAGCGGGGGAAGATACGCAGTATTTT. Translation: CASSLGLAGEDTQYF.

The rearrangement links TRBV4-2 to TRBJ1-2; 9 nucleotides align to TRBD1. This CDR3 has 15 amino acids. The V and J ends lost 4 bases and 3 bases, in that order; junction bases with no gene match: 6. Germline V gene lookup returns CDR1 LGHNA and CDR2 YNFKEQ. CDR3 coding DNA: TGTGCCAGCAGCCCGGGGACAGGGAGAGACTATGGCTACACCTTC. As protein: CASSPGTGRDYGYTF.

The rearrangement links TRBV6-1 to TRBJ2-1, with a possible D match to TRBD2 (7 bases). Germline V gives CDR1 MNHNS, CDR2 SASEGT. The CDR3 is made up of 16 amino acids. Trimming removed 3 bases from V and 4 bases from J, with 16 bases in between. CDR3 protein: CASSDRGEGGYNEQFF. Here the CDR3 DNA reads TGTGCCAGCAGTGATAGGGGGGAGGGGGGGTACAATGAGCAGTTCTTC.

The chain is built from TRBV7-2 and TRBJ1-5, with D uncertain. Germline CDR1 is SGHTA and CDR2 is FQGNSA. Trimming shortened V by 0 bases and J by 1 base, and 4 bases separated the two germline ends. This CDR3 is built from 14 residues. The CDR3 coding sequence is TGTGCCAGCAGCTTAGCACGGAGCAATCAGCCCCAGCATTTT. Its protein product is CASSLARSNQPQHF.

The chain has TRBV10-1 and TRBJ1-3; D unclear. This CDR3 is 16 amino acids long. V was clipped by 2 bases and J by 0 bases, with 11 bases between them. Germline V gives CDR1 WNHNN, CDR2 SYGVQD (reference sequence). This chain's CDR3 is CASSEIVSSSGNTIYF. CDR3 coding DNA: TGCGCCAGCAGTGAGATCGTCAGTTCCTCTGGAAACACCATATATTTT.

The rearrangement joins TRBV6-5 to TRBJ2-5; possible D gene TRBD2, 6 bases. The length of the CDR3 is 16 residues. Germline-derived CDR1 and CDR2 are MNHEY and SVGAGI. Between the trimmed V and J ends, which lost 0 bases and 2 bases, there was a span of 13 bases. The chain's CDR3 is CASSYSWFAGQETQYF. The CDR3 DNA reads as TGTGCCAGCAGTTACTCGTGGTTTGCGGGGCAAGAGACCCAGTACTTC.

In its sample, this clone was seen a few times. V and J are TRBV28 and TRBJ2-7; D not certain. With 3 bases removed from V and 4 bases from J, the gap between germline ends came to 7 bases. The CDR3 is 12 residues long. Germline-derived CDR1 and CDR2 are MDHEN and SYDVKM. CDR3 nucleotide sequence: TGTGCCAGCAGTTTGCCGAGATACGAGCAGTACTTC. Its protein product is CASSLPRYEQYF.

This clone is large by share. The chain joins TRBV5-8 to TRBJ2-3, with D possibly matching TRBD1 (5 bases). The V gene lost 0 bases and the J gene lost 2 bases, with 13 bases spanning the gap. The CDR3 loop spans 16 amino acids. Germline V CDR1 and CDR2: SGHTS, YDEGEE. DNA for the CDR3: TGTGCCAGCAGCTTGGAAGGTGACAGCTTCACAGATACGCAGTATTTT. Protein sequence: CASSLEGDSFTDTQYF. Together with reference TRBV5-8 and TRBJ2-3, the CDR3 gives the full variable domain: EAGVTQSPTHLIKTRGQQATLRCSPISGHTSVYWYQQALGLGLQFLLWYDEGEERNRGNFPPRFSGRQFPNYSSELNVNALELEDSALYLCASSLEGDSFTDTQYFGPGTRLTVL.

The chain employs TRBV29-1 and TRBJ1-1, with D maybe TRBD1 (6 bases). CDR1 and CDR2 from the germline V gene are SQVTM and ANQGSEA. V lost 6 bases to trimming and J lost 1 base, with 15 bases between them. The CDR3 runs to 14 residues. CDR3 nucleotide sequence: TGCAGCGTGAGACGATGGACAGCGAACACTGAAGCTTTCTTT. As protein: CSVRRWTANTEAFF. Full variable domain (remainder filled in from reference TRBV29-1 and TRBJ1-1): SAVISQKPSRDICQRGTSLTIQCQVDSQVTMMFWYRQQPGQSLTLIATANQGSEATYESGFVIDKFPISRPNLTFSTLTVSNMSPEDSSIYLCSVRRWTANTEAFFGQGTRLTVV.

The chain uses TRBV11-2 and TRBJ1-2; D possibly corresponds to TRBD1 (6 bases). CDR1 and CDR2 (germline): SGHAT, FQNNGV. With 2 bases removed from V and 8 bases from J, the gap between germline ends came to 21 bases. CDR3 length: 16 residues. The CDR3 here is CASSLTTGLSTRGYTF. CDR3 DNA sequence: TGTGCCAGCAGCTTAACGACAGGTCTGTCGACCCGAGGCTACACCTTC.